This entry is about one T cell receptor beta chain. Antigen specificity is unknown. Germline values: CDR1 MNHEY, CDR2 SVGAGI. The CDR3 extends over 12 amino acids. J gave up 11 bases and V 7 bases, and 8 bases lay outside the gene matches. This sample was taken from a study of OX40 agonist ivuxolimab in advanced cancers. Whole-study context: Melanoma, hepatocellular carcinoma, head and neck or renal cell cancer occurred in dose-escalation patients. Findings and caveats of the study: Individuals who were partial responders at 0.1-3.0 mg/kg had clonal expansion that ranked among the lowest. CD4+ and CD8+ T cells in blood underwent clonal expansion by week 6 at 0.1 to 3.0 mg/kg. Normalized expansion of T-cell clones was also low for some nonresponders.

TCRdb keeps only in-frame clones here, not all; method: immunoSEQ multiplex PCR. The sample contains about 100,000 clones, almost 90% of which appear only once. Source: CD4+ or CD8+ T cells sorted from blood, taken in a trial of the OX40 agonist ivuxolimab. The TCR sequence derives from an adult with an advanced solid tumor such as melanoma, head and neck, liver or kidney cancer. This chain links TRBV6-5 with TRBJ1-1; TRBD1 matches 9 bases. In nucleotides, the CDR3 is TGTGCCAGCATTACCGGGACAGGGAGGGCTTTCTTT. It specifies CASITGTGRAFF.